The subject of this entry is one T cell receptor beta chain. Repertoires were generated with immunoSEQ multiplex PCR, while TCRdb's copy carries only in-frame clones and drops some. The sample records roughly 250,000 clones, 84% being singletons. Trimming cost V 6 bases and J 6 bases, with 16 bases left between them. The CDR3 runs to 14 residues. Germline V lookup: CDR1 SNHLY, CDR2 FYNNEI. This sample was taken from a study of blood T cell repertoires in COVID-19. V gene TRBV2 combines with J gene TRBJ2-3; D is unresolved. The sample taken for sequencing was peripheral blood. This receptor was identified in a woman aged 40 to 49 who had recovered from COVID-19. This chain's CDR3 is CASRWRMVEDTQYF. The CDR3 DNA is TGTGCCAGCAGGTGGCGGATGGTGGAGGATACGCAGTATTTT.